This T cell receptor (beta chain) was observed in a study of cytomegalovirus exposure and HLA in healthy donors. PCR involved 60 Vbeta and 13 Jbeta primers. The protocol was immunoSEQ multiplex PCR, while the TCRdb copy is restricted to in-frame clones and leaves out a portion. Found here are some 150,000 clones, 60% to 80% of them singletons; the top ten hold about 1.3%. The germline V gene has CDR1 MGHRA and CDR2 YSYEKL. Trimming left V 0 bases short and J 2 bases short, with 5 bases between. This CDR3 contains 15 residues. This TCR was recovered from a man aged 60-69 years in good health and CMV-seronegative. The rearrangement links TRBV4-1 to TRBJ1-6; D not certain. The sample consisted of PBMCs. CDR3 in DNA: TGCGCCAGCAGCCAAGATCCAGCCTATAATTCACCCCTCCACTTT. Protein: CASSQDPAYNSPLHF.